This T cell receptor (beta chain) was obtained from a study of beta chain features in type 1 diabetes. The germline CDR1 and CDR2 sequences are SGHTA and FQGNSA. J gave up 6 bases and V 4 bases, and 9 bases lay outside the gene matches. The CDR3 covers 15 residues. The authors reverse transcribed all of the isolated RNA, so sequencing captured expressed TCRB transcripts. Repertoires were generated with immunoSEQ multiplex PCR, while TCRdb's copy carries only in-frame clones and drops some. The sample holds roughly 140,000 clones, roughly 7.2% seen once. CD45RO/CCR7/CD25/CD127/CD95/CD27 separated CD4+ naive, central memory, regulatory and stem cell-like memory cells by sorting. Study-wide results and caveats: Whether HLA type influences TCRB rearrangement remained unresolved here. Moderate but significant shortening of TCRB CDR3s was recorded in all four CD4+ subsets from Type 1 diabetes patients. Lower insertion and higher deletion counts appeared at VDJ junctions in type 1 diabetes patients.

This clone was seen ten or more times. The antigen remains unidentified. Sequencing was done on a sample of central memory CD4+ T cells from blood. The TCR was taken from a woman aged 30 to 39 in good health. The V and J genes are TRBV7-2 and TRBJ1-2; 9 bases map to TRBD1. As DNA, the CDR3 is TGTGCCAGCAGCTCATTTCCGGGACAGGGTCATGGCTACACCTTC. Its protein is CASSSFPGQGHGYTF.